This T cell receptor beta chain came from a study of patients and donors after allogeneic stem cell transplantation (TCRdb year 2020). Turning to this clonotype: Which antigen it targets is not known. Base-call qualities are not available, and no considerably larger clone is one nucleotide away.

Taken from the germline V gene, the CDR1 and CDR2 loops are SNHLY and FYNNEI. Reading from cysteine to phenylalanine, the CDR3 counts 14 amino acids. Of all the DNA, just the CDR3 is kept, 42 bases in frame from base 1. V ends up 9 bases short and J 5 bases short, with an unmatched junction base count of 7. Receptor libraries were prepared by RT-PCR. Sequencing took place on a NextSeq 550. TCRdb ran its own pipeline on the public reads, namely fastp trimming at Q25 and MiXCR clone calling, and kept in-frame beta chains. Under each unique CDR3 protein, matching rows form one entry showing the most common genes and DNA. Counted in this sample were 190,000 or so distinct CDR3 sequences; roughly 38% of them appeared once. The ten largest make up around a tenth of the sample.

The receptor's source is a human donor who was either an allogeneic HSCT recipient or a stem cell or donor lymphocyte infusion donor (not recorded which). It is not recorded whose cells these are; they may come from a transplant donor. Rearrangement joined TRBV2 to TRBJ1-6; 7 central bases correspond to TRBD1. The sample taken for sequencing was blood, either unsorted or a sorted T cell fraction (not recorded which). The nucleotide sequence reads TGTGCCAGTTCTGGACAGGTCGATAATTCACCCCTCCACTTT. Its product reads: CASSGQVDNSPLHF.